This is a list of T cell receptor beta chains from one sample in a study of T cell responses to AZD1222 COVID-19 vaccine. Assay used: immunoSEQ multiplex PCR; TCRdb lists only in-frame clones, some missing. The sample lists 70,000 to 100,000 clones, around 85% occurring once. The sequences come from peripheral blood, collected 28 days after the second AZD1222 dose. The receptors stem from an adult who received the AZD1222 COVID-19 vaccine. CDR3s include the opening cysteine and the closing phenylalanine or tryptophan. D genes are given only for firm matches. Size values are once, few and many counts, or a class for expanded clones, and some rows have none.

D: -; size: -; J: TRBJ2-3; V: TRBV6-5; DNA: TGTGCCAGCAGCCCCAGAGGAGTTGGCACAGATACGCAGTATTTT; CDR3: CASSPRGVGTDTQYF
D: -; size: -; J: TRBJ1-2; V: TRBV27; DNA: TGTGCCAGCAGTCCAGATGGGGCCTATGGCTACACCTTC; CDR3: CASSPDGAYGYTF
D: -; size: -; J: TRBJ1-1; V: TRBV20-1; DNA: TGCAGTGCTTGGGTGAACACTGAAGCTTTCTTT; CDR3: CSAWVNTEAFF
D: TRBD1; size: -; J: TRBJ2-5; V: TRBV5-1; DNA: TGCGCCAGCAGTAGGAACAGGGGGCAAGAGACCCAGTACTTC; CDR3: CASSRNRGQETQYF
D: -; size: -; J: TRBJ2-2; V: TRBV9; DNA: TGTGCCAGCAGCGTAGGAGGGGCCGCGAACACCGGGGAGCTGTTTTTT; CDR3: CASSVGGAANTGELFF
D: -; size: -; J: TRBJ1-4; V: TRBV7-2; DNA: TGTGCCAGCAGCTTAAGTCGAGGAGCCCCTAATGAAAAACTGTTTTTT; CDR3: CASSLSRGAPNEKLFF
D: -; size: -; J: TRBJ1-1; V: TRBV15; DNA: TGTGCCACCAGCAGAGAGATGAACACTGAAGCTTTCTTT; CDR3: CATSREMNTEAFF
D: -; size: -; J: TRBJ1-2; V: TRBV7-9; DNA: TGTGCCAGCAGCCAAGGGGGGACGGATGGCTACACCTTC; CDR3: CASSQGGTDGYTF
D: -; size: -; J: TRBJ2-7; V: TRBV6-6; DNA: TGTGCCAGCAGCTCAGAGGGGGGGCTTGCCTACGAGCAGTACTTC; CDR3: CASSSEGGLAYEQYF
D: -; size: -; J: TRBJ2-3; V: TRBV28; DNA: TGTGCCAGCAGCACCCCTCCGGCCGGGCTTAGCACAGATACGCAGTATTTT; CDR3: CASSTPPAGLSTDTQYF
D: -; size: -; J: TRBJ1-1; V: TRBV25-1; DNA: TGTGCCAGCAGCGGAGGACAGTTTTGGTCAACCCGTGAAGCTTTCTTT; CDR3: CASSGGQFWSTREAFF
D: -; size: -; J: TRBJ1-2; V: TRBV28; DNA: TGTGCCAGCAGTTTAGGAGCCGGTGGCTACACCTTC; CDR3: CASSLGAGGYTF
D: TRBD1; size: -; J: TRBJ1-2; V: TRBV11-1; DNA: TGTGCCAGCAGTTTGACAGGGGACGGCTACACCTTC; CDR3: CASSLTGDGYTF
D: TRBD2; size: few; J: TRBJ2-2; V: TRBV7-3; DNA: TGTGCCAGCAGCTTAGAGGGAGCGGGAGGTAACACCGGGGAGCTGTTTTTT; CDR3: CASSLEGAGGNTGELFF
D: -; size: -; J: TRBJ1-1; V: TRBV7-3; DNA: TGTGCCAGCAGCCCCTCGGACACTTTGAACACTGAAGCTTTCTTT; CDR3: CASSPSDTLNTEAFF
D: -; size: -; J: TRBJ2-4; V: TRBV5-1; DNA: TGCGCCAGCAGCTTGGCGGACCAAAACATTCAGTACTTC; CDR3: CASSLADQNIQYF
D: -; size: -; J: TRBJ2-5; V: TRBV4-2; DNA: TGTGCCAGCAGCCAAGAACGGTATCCGGGAACCCAGTACTTC; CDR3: CASSQERYPGTQYF
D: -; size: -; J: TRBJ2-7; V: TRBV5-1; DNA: TGCGCCAGCAGGGCAGGAGAGGGGCAACTCTACGAGCAGTACTTC; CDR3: CASRAGEGQLYEQYF
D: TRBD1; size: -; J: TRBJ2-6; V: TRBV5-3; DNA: TGTGCCAGGTACCACCCACAGGGGATTCTCTCTGGGGCCAACGTCCTGACTTTC; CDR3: CARYHPQGILSGANVLTF
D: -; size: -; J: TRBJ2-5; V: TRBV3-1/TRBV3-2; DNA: TGTGCCAGCAGCAAGGCCCAGAGAGAGACCCAGTACTTC; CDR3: CASSKAQRETQYF
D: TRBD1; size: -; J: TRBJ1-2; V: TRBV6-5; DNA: TGTGCCAGCAGCTGGACAGGGCGCGACTATGGCTACACCTTC; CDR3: CASSWTGRDYGYTF
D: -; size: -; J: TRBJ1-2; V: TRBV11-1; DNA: TGTGCCAGCAGCTTAGAGGGGACGGTGCGTGGCTACACCTTC; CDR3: CASSLEGTVRGYTF
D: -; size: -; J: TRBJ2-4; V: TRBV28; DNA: TGTGCCAGCAGTTTAGAGGGGCCGTACATTCAGTACTTC; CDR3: CASSLEGPYIQYF
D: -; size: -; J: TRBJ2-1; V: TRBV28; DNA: TGTGCCAGCAGTTTCCGCTCCCGCCTGAGTCCCGAGTTCTTC; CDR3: CASSFRSRLSPEFF
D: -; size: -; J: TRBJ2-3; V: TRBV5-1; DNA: TGCGCCAGTATAGGGGAGGACGATACGCAGTATTTT; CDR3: CASIGEDDTQYF
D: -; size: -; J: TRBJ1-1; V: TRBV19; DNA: TGTGCCAGTAGTCCCGCTGTGGGGGGGGCTGAAGCTTTCTTT; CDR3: CASSPAVGGAEAFF
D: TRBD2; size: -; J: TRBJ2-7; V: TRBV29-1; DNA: TGCAGCGTTGTGTCCGGGAGGGCGATAAACGAGCAGTACTTC; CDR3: CSVVSGRAINEQYF
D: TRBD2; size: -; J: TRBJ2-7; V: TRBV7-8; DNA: TGTGCCAGCAGCTTAGAGTATGGTAGCGGGGGTTACGAGCAGTACTTC; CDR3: CASSLEYGSGGYEQYF
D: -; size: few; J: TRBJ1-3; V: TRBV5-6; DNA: TGTGCCAGCAGTATCCCCTCTGGAAACACCATATATTTT; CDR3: CASSIPSGNTIYF
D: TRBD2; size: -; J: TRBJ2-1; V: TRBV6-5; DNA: TGTGCCAGCAGCTTAGGGGCTAGCGGGAGAAATGAGCAGTTCTTC; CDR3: CASSLGASGRNEQFF
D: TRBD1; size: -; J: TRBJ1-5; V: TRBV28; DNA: TGTGCCAGCAGGGCGACAGGGGTTAGCAATCAGCCCCAGCATTTT; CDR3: CASRATGVSNQPQHF
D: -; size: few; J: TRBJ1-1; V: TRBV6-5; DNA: TGTGCCAGCAGCAGGAGCGCTGAAGCTTTCTTT; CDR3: CASSRSAEAFF
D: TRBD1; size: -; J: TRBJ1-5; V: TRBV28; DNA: TGTGCCAGCAGTTTATATCTCGCAAATCGGGACAGGGGTCAGCCCCAGCATTTT; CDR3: CASSLYLANRDRGQPQHF
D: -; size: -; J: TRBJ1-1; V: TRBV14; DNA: TGTGCCAGCAGGATTGGGTTGAACACTGAAGCTTTCTTT; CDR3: CASRIGLNTEAFF
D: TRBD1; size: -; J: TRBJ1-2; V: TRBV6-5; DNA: TGTGCCAGCAGTACCGCACAGGGGAGCTATGGCTACACCTTC; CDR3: CASSTAQGSYGYTF
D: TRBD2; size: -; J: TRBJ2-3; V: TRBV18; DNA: TGTGCCAGCTCACGCGCCCGGGGGGAAAAAGATACGCAGTATTTT; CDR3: CASSRARGEKDTQYF
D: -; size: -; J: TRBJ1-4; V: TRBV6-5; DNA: TGTGCCAGCAGTTTCGACCGTAATGAAAAACTGTTTTTT; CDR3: CASSFDRNEKLFF
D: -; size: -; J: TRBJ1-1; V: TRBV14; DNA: TGTGCCAGCAGCCAAGATTTGCAGGGGACTGAAGCTTTCTTT; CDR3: CASSQDLQGTEAFF
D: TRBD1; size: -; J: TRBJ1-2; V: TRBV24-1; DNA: TGTGCCATCGCGGACAGGGGGCTTTCTGGCTACACCTTC; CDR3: CAIADRGLSGYTF
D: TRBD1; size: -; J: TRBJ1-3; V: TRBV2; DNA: TGTGCCAGCAGTGGACAGGGGGCGGGAAGCACCATATATTTT; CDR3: CASSGQGAGSTIYF
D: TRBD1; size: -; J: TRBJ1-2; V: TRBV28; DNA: TGTGCCAGCAGTTTATTTGGCGGGACAGGCTATGGCTACACCTTC; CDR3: CASSLFGGTGYGYTF
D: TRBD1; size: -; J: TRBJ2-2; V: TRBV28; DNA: TGTGCTAGCAAGACAGGGGGCGTAGACACCGGGGAGCTGTTTTTT; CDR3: CASKTGGVDTGELFF
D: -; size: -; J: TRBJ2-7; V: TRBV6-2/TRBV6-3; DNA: TGTGCCAGCAGTTATTATGGCCGAGACGAGCAGTACTTC; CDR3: CASSYYGRDEQYF
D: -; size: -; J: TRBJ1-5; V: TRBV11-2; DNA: TGTGCCAGCAGCTTAGATAGCAATCAGCCCCAGCATTTT; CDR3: CASSLDSNQPQHF
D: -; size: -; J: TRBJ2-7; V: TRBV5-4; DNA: TGTGCCAGCAAGCTTTATCGTGATTCCTACGAGCAGTACTTC; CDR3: CASKLYRDSYEQYF
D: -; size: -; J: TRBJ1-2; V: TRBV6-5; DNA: TGTGCCAGCAGTTACGGGGTGGGGGGCTATGGCTACACCTTC; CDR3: CASSYGVGGYGYTF
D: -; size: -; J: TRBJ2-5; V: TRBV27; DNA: TGTGCCAGCAGTACCGAACAGGGTCAAGAGACCCAGTACTTC; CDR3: CASSTEQGQETQYF
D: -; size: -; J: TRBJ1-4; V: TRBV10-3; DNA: TGTGCCATCAGTGACCGGGGCGGAAATGAAAAACTGTTTTTT; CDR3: CAISDRGGNEKLFF
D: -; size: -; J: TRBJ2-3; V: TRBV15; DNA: TGTGCCACCAGGTTGGATAGCACCGATACGCAGTATTTT; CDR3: CATRLDSTDTQYF
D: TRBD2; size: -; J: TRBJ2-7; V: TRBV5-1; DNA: TGCGCCAGCATGTTGGTAGCGGGAGCCTACGAGCAGTACTTC; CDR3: CASMLVAGAYEQYF
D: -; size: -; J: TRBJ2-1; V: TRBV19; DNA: TGTGCCAGTAGTATATCCGGCTCCTACAATGAGCAGTTCTTC; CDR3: CASSISGSYNEQFF
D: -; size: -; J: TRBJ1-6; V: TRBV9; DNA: TGTGCCAGCAGCGCCCGGGGGGGCAGGACAGCGAATTCACCCCTCCACTTT; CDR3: CASSARGGRTANSPLHF
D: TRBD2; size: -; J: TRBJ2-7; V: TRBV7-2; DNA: TGTGCCAGCAGCTTAAGAGGGACTAGCGCCTACGAGCAGTACTTC; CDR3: CASSLRGTSAYEQYF
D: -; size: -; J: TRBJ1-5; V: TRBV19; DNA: TGTGCCAGTAGTGACGGGGGAGGCAATCAGCCCCAGCATTTT; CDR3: CASSDGGGNQPQHF
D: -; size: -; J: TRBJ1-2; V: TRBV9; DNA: TGTGCCAGCAGCGTCAACTCGGGCGGTAACTATGGCTACACCTTC; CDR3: CASSVNSGGNYGYTF
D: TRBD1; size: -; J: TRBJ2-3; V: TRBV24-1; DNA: TGTGCCACCGGAACCGGGACAGGGGGCACAGATACGCAGTATTTT; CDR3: CATGTGTGGTDTQYF